This entry lists 4 T cell receptor beta chains sequenced from one sample in a study of blood T cells in healthy people across ages. Using a J-beta primer mix together with a sample-barcoded 5' primer, a second PCR was run for roughly 7 to 12 cycles. Each CDR3 protein is one row after TCRdb ran MiXCR on the 5' RACE reads. The table records hundreds of thousands of distinct CDR3 sequences, 32% of them present only once. The sample comprised blood. All receptors derive from a woman at least 80 years old in good health.

V is TRBV7-2 and J is TRBJ2-5, with D perhaps TRBD2 (6 bases). Trimming shortened V by 4 bases and J by 4 bases, and 13 bases separated the two germline ends. Per germline, CDR1 SGHTA and CDR2 FQGNSA. This CDR3 is 14 amino acids long. The CDR3 sequence: CASSWGERGETQYF. The CDR3 DNA is TGTGCCAGCAGCTGGGGGGAAAGGGGAGAGACCCAGTACTTC.

There are many counts of this clonotype. This chain links TRBV7-2 with TRBJ1-4; D is unclear. With 8 bases removed from V and 4 bases from J, the gap between germline ends came to 11 bases. There are 13 residues in the CDR3. Germline values: CDR1 SGHTA, CDR2 FQGNSA. CDR3 coding DNA: TGTGCCAGCGGGTCTGGTGGTAATGAAAAACTGTTTTTT. It specifies CASGSGGNEKLFF.

This clonotype was detected many times. The chain has TRBV5-6 and TRBJ2-1; 9 bases align to TRBD1. The J segment lost 8 bases and the V segment lost 4 bases, leaving 10 bases of the junction unmatched. Per germline, CDR1 SGHDT and CDR2 YYEEEE. CDR3 size: 15 residues. CDR3 bases: TGTGCCAGCAGCCCGGGACAGGGAGCCACGGATGAGCAGTTCTTC. Protein product: CASSPGQGATDEQFF.

This clonotype was seen only once. This chain joins TRBV7-2 and TRBJ2-4; no clear D. The V gene's germline CDR1 is SGHTA and CDR2 FQGNSA. Trimming removed 1 base at V and 11 bases at J, with 18 bases between. The length of the CDR3 is 15 residues. The CDR3 protein is CASSLVIVGIRLQYF. The CDR3 DNA sequence: TGTGCCAGCAGCTTAGTGATAGTAGGGATTCGCCTTCAGTACTTC.